The 22 T cell receptor beta chains below all came from one sample that was sequenced in a study of cytomegalovirus exposure and HLA in healthy donors. PCR was performed using 60 Vbeta and 13 Jbeta primers. Assay used: immunoSEQ multiplex PCR; TCRdb lists only in-frame clones, some missing. The sample lists around 120,000 clones; 55% to 65% were seen once. The specimen was PBMCs. The source of these receptors is a middle-aged woman in good health and CMV-seropositive.

The J gene is TRBJ2-3, the V gene TRBV4-3, with D hard to call. This CDR3 comprises 14 residues. Trimming took 0 bases from V and 7 from J, leaving 11 bases between them. The germline V gene encodes CDR1 LGHNA and CDR2 YSLEER. The CDR3, as DNA: TGCGCCAGCAGCCAAGATCAGGCGTTAAATACGCAGTATTTT. Translated, it gives CASSQDQALNTQYF.

The chain links TRBV5-1 to TRBJ1-2; D ambiguous. Germline CDR1 is SGHRS and CDR2 is YFSETQ. V dropped 0 bases and J dropped 8 bases, with 8 bases sitting between them. This CDR3 comprises 12 residues. CDR3: CASSLGASGYTF. The CDR3, as DNA: TGCGCCAGCAGCTTGGGAGCTAGCGGCTACACCTTC.

The CDR3 reads CASSKAGHSYEQYF. For the CDR3, the DNA is TGTGCCAGCAGTAAAGCGGGACACTCCTACGAGCAGTACTTC. The chain has TRBV5-6 and TRBJ2-7; perhaps TRBD2 as D (7 bases). The germline V and J ends were trimmed by 5 bases and 0 bases, with 12 bases remaining between them. The length of the CDR3 is 14 residues. Germline lookup yields CDR1 SGHDT and CDR2 YYEEEE.

J is TRBJ2-3 and V is TRBV7-2; D uncertain. The CDR3 has 14 amino acids. The germline V gene has CDR1 SGHTA and CDR2 FQGNSA. The V gene lost 5 bases and the J gene lost 4 bases, with 13 bases spanning the gap. The CDR3 loop is CASSPMTLSDTQYF. Written as DNA, the CDR3 is TGTGCCAGCAGCCCGATGACTTTGTCAGATACGCAGTATTTT.

This chain joins TRBV2 and TRBJ2-3, with 8 bases aligning to TRBD2. CDR1 SNHLY and CDR2 FYNNEI come from the germline V gene. V lost 9 bases and J lost 4; bases outside the gene matches: 15. The CDR3 consists of 16 residues. In nucleotides, the CDR3 is TGTGCCAGTCTTGAGGCAAGCGGGAGTTGGGCAGATACGCAGTATTTT. Amino acid sequence: CASLEASGSWADTQYF. The full variable domain, completed using reference TRBV2 and TRBJ2-3, is EPEVTQTPSHQVTQMGQEVILRCVPISNHLYFYWYRQILGQKVEFLVSFYNNEISEKSEIFDDQFSVERPDGSNFTLKIRSTKLEDSAMYFCASLEASGSWADTQYFGPGTRLTVL.

This clone is a singleton in its sample. V is TRBV19 and J is TRBJ1-5, with 9 bases identical to TRBD1. This CDR3 has 14 amino acids. Germline loops: CDR1 LNHDA, CDR2 SQIVND (reference sequence). The ends lost 8 bases at V and 6 bases at J; junction bases unmatched: 8. CDR3 loop: CASRDRGGGQPQHF. The CDR3 bases are TGTGCCAGTCGAGACAGGGGGGGTGGTCAGCCCCAGCATTTT.

This chain uses TRBV27 with TRBJ1-6, with 8 bases identical to TRBD1. V gave up 5 bases and J gave up 5 bases; unmatched junction bases: 5. CDR1 and CDR2 (germline): MNHEY, SMNVEV (reference sequence). The CDR3 length is 15 residues. Written as DNA, the CDR3 is TGTGCCAGCAGTCAAGGGACAGGAAATAATTCACCCCTCCACTTT. Residues: CASSQGTGNNSPLHF.

The chain links TRBV7-3 to TRBJ2-1; 7 positions match TRBD1. CDR3 size: 14 residues. Per the germline V gene, CDR1 is SGHTA and CDR2 is FQGTGA. The V segment lost 1 base and the J segment 13 bases; nucleotides outside the gene matches: 10. CDR3 nucleotide sequence: TGTGCCAGCAGCTTAAGTCCGGGGACAGTCGGTCAGTTCTTC. Protein: CASSLSPGTVGQFF.

The chain is built from TRBV5-1 and TRBJ1-2; TRBD1 agrees at 7 bases. The CDR3 length is 14 residues. The J segment lost 4 bases and the V segment lost 2 bases, leaving 5 bases of the junction unmatched. CDR1 is SGHRS, CDR2 YFSETQ, per germline. CDR3 coding DNA: TGCGCCAGCAGCTTTGGGACAGAACTCTATGGCTACACCTTC. Amino acid sequence: CASSFGTELYGYTF. Supplemented by reference TRBV5-1 and TRBJ1-2, the full variable domain reads KAGVTQTPRYLIKTRGQQVTLSCSPISGHRSVSWYQQTPGQGLQFLFEYFSETQRNKGNFPGRFSGRQFSNSRSEMNVSTLELGDSALYLCASSFGTELYGYTFGSGTRLTVV.

The rearrangement joins TRBV7-2 to TRBJ2-3, with D tentatively TRBD2 (5 bases). Germline assignment: CDR1 SGHTA and CDR2 FQGNSA. The CDR3 covers 11 residues. V lost 5 bases, J lost 10 bases, and 10 bases lay in between. The CDR3 nucleotides are TGTGCCAGCAGCCAAGGAGGTGCGCAGTATTTT. It encodes CASSQGGAQYF. Drawing the rest from reference TRBV7-2 and TRBJ2-3, the complete variable domain is GAGVSQSPSNKVTEKGKDVELRCDPISGHTALYWYRQSLGQGLEFLIYFQGNSAPDKSGLPSDRFSAERTGGSVSTLTIQRTQQEDSAVYLCASSQGGAQYFGPGTRLTVL.

The V and J genes are TRBV7-6 and TRBJ1-1, with 8 positions matching TRBD1. Trimming cost V 3 bases and J 2 bases; bases outside gene matches: 8. The germline gives CDR1 SGHVS, CDR2 FNYEAQ. This CDR3 has 16 amino acids. The CDR3 is CASSLHLQGGNTEAFF. The CDR3 nucleotides are TGTGCCAGCAGCTTGCACTTACAGGGGGGCAACACTGAAGCTTTCTTT.

The gene calls are TRBV6-4 and TRBJ2-2; TRBD1 matches at 9 bases. Germline V gene lookup returns CDR1 MRHNA and CDR2 SNTAGT. The V segment lost 5 bases and the J segment 3 bases; nucleotides outside the gene matches: 4. The CDR3 extends over 15 amino acids. The DNA of the CDR3 is TGTGCCAGCAGTTCCGGGACAGGGCACACCGGGGAGCTGTTTTTT. This translates into CASSSGTGHTGELFF.

The chain is built from TRBV9 and TRBJ1-2; the match to TRBD1 covers 10 bases. Germline assignment: CDR1 SGDLS and CDR2 YYNGEE. The trim removed 5 bases at V and 4 bases at J, leaving 5 bases unmatched. This CDR3 region has 14 residues. CDR3 bases: TGTGCCAGCAGTGCGGACAGGGGGAGCTATGGCTACACCTTC. Amino acid sequence: CASSADRGSYGYTF.

This clone showed up just a few times. The chain uses TRBV4-1 and TRBJ2-2, with D possibly matching TRBD1 (6 bases). The germline V and J ends were trimmed by 3 bases and 0 bases, with 11 bases remaining between them. CDR1 is MGHRA and CDR2 is YSYEKL in the germline V gene. The CDR3 length is 16 residues. The DNA of the CDR3 is TGCGCCAGCAGCCAGGTCGACAGGACGAACACCGGGGAGCTGTTTTTT. The encoded protein is CASSQVDRTNTGELFF.

CDR3 bases: TGTGCCAGTAGACGTCAAGCGGGACTCACCGGGGAGCTGTTTTTT. This encodes CASRRQAGLTGELFF. The rearrangement joins TRBV19 to TRBJ2-2; 7 bases fit TRBD2. Germline assignment: CDR1 LNHDA and CDR2 SQIVND (reference sequence). V trimming: 6 bases; J trimming: 4 bases; junction bases outside the gene matches: 8. The CDR3 is 15 residues long.

This clone was detected only a few times. The genes are TRBV27 and TRBJ1-5; the D is unclear. Germline lookup yields CDR1 MNHEY and CDR2 SMNVEV (reference sequence). V gave up 0 bases and J gave up 0 bases, with 3 bases separating them. The CDR3 totals 14 residues. The CDR3 here is CASSLSGSNQPQHF. The DNA for the CDR3 is TGTGCCAGCAGTTTATCCGGTAGCAATCAGCCCCAGCATTTT.

In nucleotides, the CDR3 is TGTGCCAGCAGCTTTGGCGCGAGGTCCTTCACAGATACGCAGTATTTT. Translation: CASSFGARSFTDTQYF. The rearrangement joins TRBV7-8 to TRBJ2-3; D gene ambiguous. Germline V gene lookup returns CDR1 SGHVS and CDR2 FQNEAQ. The germline V and J ends were trimmed by 3 bases and 2 bases, with 15 bases remaining between them. This CDR3 contains 16 residues. Together with reference TRBV7-8 and TRBJ2-3, the CDR3 gives the full variable domain: GAGVSQSPRYKVAKRGQDVALRCDPISGHVSLFWYQQALGQGPEFLTYFQNEAQLDKSGLPSDRFFAERPEGSVSTLKIQRTQQEDSAVYLCASSFGARSFTDTQYFGPGTRLTVL.

The CDR3 loop is CASSLGPGTIDTQYF. The CDR3 DNA reads TGTGCCAGCAGCTTGGGGCCAGGCACCATAGATACGCAGTATTTT. The V and J genes are TRBV7-9 and TRBJ2-3, with D perhaps TRBD1 (5 bases). This CDR3 has 15 residues. Germline V lookup: CDR1 SEHNR, CDR2 FQNEAQ (reference sequence). Trimming took 3 bases from V and 5 from J, leaving 15 bases between them.

The rearrangement joins TRBV25-1 to TRBJ2-3; 7 bases align to TRBD1. Per the germline V gene, CDR1 is MGHDK and CDR2 is SYGVNS. The CDR3 consists of 17 residues. V dropped 3 bases and J dropped 2; count of bases not matched to a gene: 11. The CDR3 DNA is TGTGCCAGCAGTGACTCCCTAAGGGGGCGAGTCACAGATACGCAGTATTTT. It yields the protein CASSDSLRGRVTDTQYF.

Here the CDR3 reads CASSTRQGEGETQYF. The CDR3 DNA sequence: TGTGCCAGCAGCACCCGACAGGGGGAGGGGGAGACCCAGTACTTC. The chain carries TRBV21-1 and TRBJ2-5; the listed D gene, TRBD1, was not tested against the DNA. TRBV21-1 is a documented pseudogene. The CDR3 spans 15 residues.

This clone was observed a handful of times. V and J are TRBV5-4 and TRBJ1-2, with 9 bases matching TRBD1. The V and J ends lost 0 bases and 4 bases, in that order; junction bases with no gene match: 7. CDR3 length: 16 amino acids. The germline V gene encodes CDR1 SGHNT and CDR2 YYREEE (reference sequence). CDR3 protein: CASSLGPGQGTYGYTF. The CDR3 nucleotides are TGTGCCAGCAGCTTGGGACCGGGACAGGGAACCTATGGCTACACCTTC.

The table lists this clone with a few counts. The chain is built from TRBV5-8 and TRBJ2-5; weak D call: TRBD2 (6 bases). This CDR3 is 15 amino acids long. The germline V gene has CDR1 SGHTS and CDR2 YDEGEE. V was clipped by 1 base and J by 2 bases, with 12 bases between them. CDR3 region: CASSLQPGVQETQYF. The CDR3 bases are TGTGCCAGCAGCTTGCAGCCGGGAGTGCAAGAGACCCAGTACTTC.